The rows below give T cell receptor beta chains drawn from one sample of a study of blood T cell repertoires in COVID-19. The assay was immunoSEQ multiplex PCR, and TCRdb's table has in-frame clones only and misses some. The sample has more than 200,000 clones, over 80% seen once; the top ten hold around 2.6%. The sequencing input was peripheral blood. The origin of the receptors is a woman aged 70 to 79 with active or convalescent COVID-19. The CDR3 runs from the conserved cysteine through the conserved F or W. D genes are given only for firm matches. Size is stated for part of the rows, as once, few or many counts, or as a class when the clone is expanded.

TRBD1 TRBJ2-3 - TRBV29-1 TGCAGCGTTGGCGCGGACAGGATTCCAGGGGATACGCAGTATTTT CSVGADRIPGDTQYF
TRBD2 TRBJ2-7 - TRBV9 TGTGCCAGCAGCCCTCGATCGGGCCTCTCGGGAGGCGAGCAGTACTTC CASSPRSGLSGGEQYF
- TRBJ1-5 - TRBV19 TGTGCCAGTAGTTCCGGGACATTTATCCCCTATCAGCCCCAGCATTTT CASSSGTFIPYQPQHF
TRBD1 TRBJ2-1 - TRBV18 TGTGCCAGCTCACCAAGGAGTGGAACAGGGGGCCGGGGAGGTGAGCAGTTCTTC CASSPRSGTGGRGGEQFF
- TRBJ1-4 - TRBV30 TGTGCATTGGGGAGGGTGGGTGCTAATGAAAAACTGTTTTTT CALGRVGANEKLFF
TRBD2 TRBJ2-7 - TRBV7-6 TGTGCCAGCAGCCCCCGGACTAGCGGGAGTGGAGAGCAGTACTTC CASSPRTSGSGEQYF
- TRBJ2-2 - TRBV6-6 TGTGCCAGCAGCCTACCGGGCGGGGAGCTGTTTTTT CASSLPGGELFF
- TRBJ1-5 - TRBV7-2 TGTGCCAGCAGCTTAGACAGATACCAGCCCCAGCATTTT CASSLDRYQPQHF
- TRBJ1-1 once TRBV10-1 TGCGCCAGCAGTGCTCCTGACCGATTAGGGGACACTGAAGCTTTCTTT CASSAPDRLGDTEAFF
TRBD1 TRBJ1-2 - TRBV6-2/TRBV6-3 TGTGCCAGCAGTGGACAGGGCTACTATGGCTACACCTTC CASSGQGYYGYTF
- TRBJ2-3 - TRBV5-4 TGTGCCAGCAGCCGGGACTGGACAGATACGCAGTATTTT CASSRDWTDTQYF
TRBD1 TRBJ1-1 - TRBV19 TGTGCGAGTAGGCTGGACAGGCACACTGAAGCTTTCTTT CASRLDRHTEAFF
- TRBJ2-7 - TRBV4-3 TGCGCCAGCAGCCAAGTAGCCAGGGGCTACGAGCAGTACTTC CASSQVARGYEQYF
TRBD2 TRBJ2-3 - TRBV5-8 TGTGCCAGCAGCCACCTCAGCGGGAGGGGCACAGATACGCAGTATTTT CASSHLSGRGTDTQYF
TRBD2 TRBJ2-1 - TRBV30 TGTGCCTGGCACCGCGGGGCTAGCGGTCTCGCGTTCTTC CAWHRGASGLAFF
TRBD2 TRBJ2-1 - TRBV10-3 TGTGCCATCAGTGCGGGGGGGCCCAATGAGCAGTTCTTC CAISAGGPNEQFF
TRBD2 TRBJ2-7 - TRBV18 TGTGCCAGCTCACCAGCTGTAGCGGGAGGTTACTCCTACGAGCAGTACTTC CASSPAVAGGYSYEQYF
- TRBJ2-7 - TRBV3-1/TRBV3-2 TGTGCCAGCAGCCAGCAGGGGATCTCCTACGAGCAGTACTTC CASSQQGISYEQYF
- TRBJ1-2 - TRBV24-1 TGTGCCACCAGTCGCACCAGTAACTATGGCTACACCTTC CATSRTSNYGYTF
TRBD2 TRBJ2-7 - TRBV19 TGTGCCAGTAGCCTAGCGGGGGACTCCTACGAGCAGTACTTC CASSLAGDSYEQYF
- TRBJ2-7 - TRBV29-1 TGCAGCGTTGACAGCGGCCCCTCCTCCTACGAGCAGTACTTC CSVDSGPSSYEQYF
TRBD2 TRBJ2-3 - TRBV9 TGTGCCAGCAGAGGAGGACTAGCGGGGGGGCCAGGGGATACGCAGTATTTT CASRGGLAGGPGDTQYF
TRBD2 TRBJ2-7 - TRBV4-1 TGCGCCAGCAGCCACATCGGGACTAGCGGGAGGGCCGACGAGCAGTACTTC CASSHIGTSGRADEQYF
TRBD1 TRBJ1-1 - TRBV4-2 TGTGCCAGCAGCCCTCTCAGGGGACAGAGGGACACTGAAGCTTTCTTT CASSPLRGQRDTEAFF
- TRBJ2-2 - TRBV6-5 TGTGCCAGCAGTTACTTCGGGGCGAACACCGGGGAGCTGTTTTTT CASSYFGANTGELFF
TRBD1 TRBJ1-6 - TRBV18 TGTGCCAGCTCACTGGGGACAGGGGAATCGGCACCCCTCCACTTT CASSLGTGESAPLHF
TRBD1 TRBJ2-7 - TRBV5-1 TGCGCCAGCAGTTGGACAGGGTCCACCTACGAGCAGTACTTC CASSWTGSTYEQYF
TRBD2 TRBJ2-5 - TRBV5-1 TGCGCCAGCAGCTTAGGGCTAGCGGGAGCCGGAGAGACCCAGTACTTC CASSLGLAGAGETQYF
TRBD2 TRBJ2-7 - TRBV9 TGTGCCAGCAGCGTTGGGACTAGCGGGGGGGCCTTAAAGTACTTC CASSVGTSGGALKYF
TRBD1 TRBJ1-2 - TRBV6-2/TRBV6-3 TGTGCCAGCAGTGGGACCGGGACAGGGTACACCTTC CASSGTGTGYTF
- TRBJ1-5 few TRBV6-1 TGTGCCAGCAGTGAATTCCAAAACCGGAGGGTTGATCAGCCCCAGCATTTT CASSEFQNRRVDQPQHF
TRBD2 TRBJ2-1 - TRBV18 TGTGCCAGCTCACCACCGAGCGGGAGAGTCGCCAATGAGCAGTTCTTC CASSPPSGRVANEQFF
TRBD1 TRBJ1-6 few TRBV29-1 TGCAGGAGGGGGCGACAGGACGGGTCCTATAATTCACCCCTCCACTTT CRRGRQDGSYNSPLHF
- TRBJ1-1 - TRBV6-1 TGTGCCAGCAGTGAAGCGCTGGGGGGGGCCTACACTGAAGCTTTCTTT CASSEALGGAYTEAFF
- TRBJ2-3 - TRBV19 TGTGCCAGTAGTTTAACCCGGGACACCAGGGAGCAGTATTTT CASSLTRDTREQYF